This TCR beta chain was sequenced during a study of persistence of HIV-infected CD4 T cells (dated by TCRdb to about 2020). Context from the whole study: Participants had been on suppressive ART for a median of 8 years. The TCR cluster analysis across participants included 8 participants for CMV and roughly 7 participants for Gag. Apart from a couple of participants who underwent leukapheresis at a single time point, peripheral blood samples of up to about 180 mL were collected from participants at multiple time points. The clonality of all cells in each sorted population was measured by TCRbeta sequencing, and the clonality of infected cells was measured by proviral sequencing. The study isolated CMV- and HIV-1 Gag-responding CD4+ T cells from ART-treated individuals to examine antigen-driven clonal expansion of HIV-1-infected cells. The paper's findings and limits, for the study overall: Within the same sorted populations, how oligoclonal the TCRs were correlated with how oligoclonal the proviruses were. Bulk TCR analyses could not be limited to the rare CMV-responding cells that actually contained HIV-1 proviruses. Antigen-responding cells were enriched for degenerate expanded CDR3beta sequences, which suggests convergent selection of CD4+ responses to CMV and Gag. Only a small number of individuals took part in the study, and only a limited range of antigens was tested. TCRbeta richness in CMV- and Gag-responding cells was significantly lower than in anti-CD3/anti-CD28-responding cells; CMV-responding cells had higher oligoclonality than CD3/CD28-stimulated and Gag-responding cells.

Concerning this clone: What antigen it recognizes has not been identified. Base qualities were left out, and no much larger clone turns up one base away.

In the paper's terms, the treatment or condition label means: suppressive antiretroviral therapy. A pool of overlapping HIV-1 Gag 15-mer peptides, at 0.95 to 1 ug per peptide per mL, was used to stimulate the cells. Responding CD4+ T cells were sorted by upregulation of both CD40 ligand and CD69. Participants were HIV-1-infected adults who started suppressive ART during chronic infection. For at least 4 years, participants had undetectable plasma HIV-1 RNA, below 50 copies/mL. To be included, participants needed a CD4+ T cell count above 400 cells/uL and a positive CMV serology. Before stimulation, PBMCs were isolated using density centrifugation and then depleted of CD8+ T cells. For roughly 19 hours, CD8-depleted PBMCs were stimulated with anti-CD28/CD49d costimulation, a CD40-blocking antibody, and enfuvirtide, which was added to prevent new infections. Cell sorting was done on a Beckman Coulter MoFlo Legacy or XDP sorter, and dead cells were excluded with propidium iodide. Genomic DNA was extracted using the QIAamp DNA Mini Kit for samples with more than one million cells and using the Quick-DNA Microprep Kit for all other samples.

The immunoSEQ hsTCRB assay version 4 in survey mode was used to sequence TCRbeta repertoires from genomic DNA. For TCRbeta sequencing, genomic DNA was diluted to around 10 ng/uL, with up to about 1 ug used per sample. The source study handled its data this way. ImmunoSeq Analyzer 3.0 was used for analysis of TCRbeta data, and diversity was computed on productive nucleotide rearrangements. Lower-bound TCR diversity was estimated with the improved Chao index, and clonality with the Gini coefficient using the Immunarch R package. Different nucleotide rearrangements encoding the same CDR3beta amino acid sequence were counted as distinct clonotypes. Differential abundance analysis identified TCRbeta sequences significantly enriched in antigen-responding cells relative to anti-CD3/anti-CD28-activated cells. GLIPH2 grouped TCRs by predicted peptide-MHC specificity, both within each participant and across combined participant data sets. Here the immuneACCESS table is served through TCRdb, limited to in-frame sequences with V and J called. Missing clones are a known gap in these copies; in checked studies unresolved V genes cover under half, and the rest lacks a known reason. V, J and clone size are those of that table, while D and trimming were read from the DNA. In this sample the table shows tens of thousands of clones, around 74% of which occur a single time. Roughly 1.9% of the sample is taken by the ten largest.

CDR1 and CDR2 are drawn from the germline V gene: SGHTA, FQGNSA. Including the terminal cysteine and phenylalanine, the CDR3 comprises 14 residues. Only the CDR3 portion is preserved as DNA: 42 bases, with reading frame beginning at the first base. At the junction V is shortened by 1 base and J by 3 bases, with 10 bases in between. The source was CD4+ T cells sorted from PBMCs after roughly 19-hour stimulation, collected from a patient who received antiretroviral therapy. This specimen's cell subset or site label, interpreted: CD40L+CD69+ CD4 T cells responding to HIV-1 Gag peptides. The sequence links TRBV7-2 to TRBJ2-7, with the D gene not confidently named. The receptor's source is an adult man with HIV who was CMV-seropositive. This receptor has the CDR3 CASSLVVGGYEQYF. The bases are TGTGCCAGCAGCTTAGTCGTTGGCGGCTACGAGCAGTACTTC.